This TCR beta chain was observed in a study of regulatory T cells in long-lasting Graves disease. HTBI primers from iRepertoire and Arm-PCR of CDR3 regions yielded the TCR beta libraries. TCRdb re-analysed the multiplex PCR reads in MiXCR, keeping a single row per CDR3 protein. This sample has about 470,000 distinct CDR3 sequences, with 20% to 25% found just once. On this clonotype: Its target is not known. A much larger clone lies a single base off, so this may be a read error. This CDR3 fails to terminate in the conserved phenylalanine or tryptophan, so it likely reflects a read error.

Time point reported: persistent/refractory GD, antithyroid drugs over 5 years with positive TRAb. With RNA extracted from PBMCs as input, the TCR library was made. General study findings and limits: Lower TCR diversity was seen in persistent Graves' patients than in newly diagnosed ones.

This CDR3 spans 17 amino acids. CDR1 and CDR2 from the germline V gene are ENHRY and SYGVKD. Trimming cost V 0 bases and J 0 bases, with 12 bases left between them. Material: peripheral blood mononuclear cells (PBMCs), obtained when the disease was refractory, from a patient treated with antithyroid drugs. V is TRBV10-3 and J is TRBJ1-5, with D perhaps TRBD1 (5 bases). The TCR was taken from a female donor with Graves disease. CDR3 nucleotides: TGTGCCATCAGTGAGTCGAAGACAGCTGTTAGCAATCAGCCCCAGCATTCT. This translates into CAISESKTAVSNQPQHS.